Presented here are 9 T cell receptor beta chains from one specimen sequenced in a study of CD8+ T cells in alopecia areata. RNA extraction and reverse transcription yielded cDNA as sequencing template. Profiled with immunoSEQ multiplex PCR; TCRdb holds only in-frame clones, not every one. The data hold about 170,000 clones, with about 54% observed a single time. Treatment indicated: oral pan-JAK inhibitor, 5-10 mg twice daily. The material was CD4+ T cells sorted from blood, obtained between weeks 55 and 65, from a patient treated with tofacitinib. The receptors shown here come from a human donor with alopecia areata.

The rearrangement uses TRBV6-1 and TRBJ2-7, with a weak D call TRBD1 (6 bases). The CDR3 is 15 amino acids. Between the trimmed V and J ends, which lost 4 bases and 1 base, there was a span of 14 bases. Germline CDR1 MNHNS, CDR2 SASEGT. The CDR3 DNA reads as TGTGCCAGCAGTGGGGCAGGGACACCTTCCTACGAGCAGTACTTC. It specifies CASSGAGTPSYEQYF.

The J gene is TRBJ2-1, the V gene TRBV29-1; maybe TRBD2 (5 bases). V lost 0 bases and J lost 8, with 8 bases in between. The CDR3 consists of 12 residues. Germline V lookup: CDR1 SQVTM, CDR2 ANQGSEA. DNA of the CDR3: TGCAGCGTTGAAGATCCGGGGTATGAGCAGTTCTTC. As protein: CSVEDPGYEQFF.

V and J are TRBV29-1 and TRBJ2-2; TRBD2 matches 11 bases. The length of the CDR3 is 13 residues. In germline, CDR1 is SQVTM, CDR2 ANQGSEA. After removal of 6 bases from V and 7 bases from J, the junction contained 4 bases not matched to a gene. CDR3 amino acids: CSVASGGSGELFF. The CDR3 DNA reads TGCAGCGTGGCTAGCGGGGGGAGCGGGGAGCTGTTTTTT.

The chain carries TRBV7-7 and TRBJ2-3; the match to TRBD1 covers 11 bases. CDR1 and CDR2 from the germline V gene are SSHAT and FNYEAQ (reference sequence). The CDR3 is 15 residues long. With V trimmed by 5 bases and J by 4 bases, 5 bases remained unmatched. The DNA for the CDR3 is TGTGCCAGCAGCCCCGGGGGACAGGGGGCAGATACGCAGTATTTT. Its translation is CASSPGGQGADTQYF.

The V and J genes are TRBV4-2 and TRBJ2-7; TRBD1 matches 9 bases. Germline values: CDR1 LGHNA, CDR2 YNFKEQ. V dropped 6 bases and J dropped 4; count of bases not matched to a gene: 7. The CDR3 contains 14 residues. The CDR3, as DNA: TGTGCCAGCAGGGTCGGACAGGGGTTATACGAGCAGTACTTC. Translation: CASRVGQGLYEQYF.

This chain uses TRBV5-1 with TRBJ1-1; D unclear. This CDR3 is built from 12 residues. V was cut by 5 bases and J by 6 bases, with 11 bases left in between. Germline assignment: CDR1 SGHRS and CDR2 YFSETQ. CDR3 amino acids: CASSYRGPEAFF. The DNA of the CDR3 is TGCGCCAGCAGTTACCGCGGGCCTGAAGCTTTCTTT.

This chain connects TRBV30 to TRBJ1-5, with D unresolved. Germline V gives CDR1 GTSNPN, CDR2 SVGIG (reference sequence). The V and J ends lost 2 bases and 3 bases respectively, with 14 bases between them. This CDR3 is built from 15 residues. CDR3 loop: CAWSPGLNTNQPQHF. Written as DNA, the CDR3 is TGTGCCTGGAGTCCGGGTCTCAATACCAATCAGCCCCAGCATTTT.

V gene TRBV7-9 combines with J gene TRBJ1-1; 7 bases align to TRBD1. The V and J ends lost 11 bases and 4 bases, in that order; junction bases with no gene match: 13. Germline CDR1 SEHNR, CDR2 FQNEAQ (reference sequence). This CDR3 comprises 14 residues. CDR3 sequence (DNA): TGTGCCGGGCGGACAGGACCGCTGGGCACTGAAGCTTTCTTT. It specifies CAGRTGPLGTEAFF.

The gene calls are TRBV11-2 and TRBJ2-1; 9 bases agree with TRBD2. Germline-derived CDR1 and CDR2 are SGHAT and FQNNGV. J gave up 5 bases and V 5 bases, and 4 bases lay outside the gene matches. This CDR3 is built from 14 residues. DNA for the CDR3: TGTGCCAGCAGCCCCAGCGGGGGGCACAATGAGCAGTTCTTC. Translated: CASSPSGGHNEQFF.